The rows below give T cell receptor beta chains drawn from one sample of a study of T cell responses to AZD1222 COVID-19 vaccine. Using immunoSEQ multiplex PCR, the repertoire was profiled, and TCRdb retains in-frame clones only, with some absent. This repertoire shows about 84,000 clones, nearly 90% found once; its top ten account for more than 1.3%. The sequenced sample was peripheral blood, obtained on day 0 of AZD1222 vaccination. These receptors all stem from an adult in good health. CDR3s include the opening cysteine and the closing phenylalanine or tryptophan. Fields, in order: V gene, D gene, J gene, clone size, CDR3 DNA, CDR3 protein. D genes are given only for firm matches. The size entry is marked missing in some rows and otherwise reads once, few, many or a size class.

>TRBV29-1|-|TRBJ2-7|-
TGCAGCGTGGGGGGTGGTTCCCACGAGCAGTACTTC
CSVGGGSHEQYF
>TRBV19|-|TRBJ2-7|-
TGTGCCAGTAGTAGCGGGTTCCGCTACGAGCAGTACTTC
CASSSGFRYEQYF
>TRBV27|TRBD2|TRBJ2-7|few
TGTGCCAGCAGCCCCCCGGGACTAGTCTACGGCGAGCAGTACTTC
CASSPPGLVYGEQYF
>TRBV29-1|-|TRBJ1-1|-
TGCAGCGTTAGGAGGGAGGCTGAAGCTTTCTTT
CSVRREAEAFF
>TRBV7-3|TRBD2|TRBJ2-7|-
TGTGCCAGCAGCTTAACGGGACTAGCGGGAGCAAACGAGCAGTACTTC
CASSLTGLAGANEQYF
>TRBV4-2|-|TRBJ2-3|-
TGTGCCAGCAGCCAAGATAGATCGGGGAGCGGGGATACGCAGTATTTT
CASSQDRSGSGDTQYF
>TRBV6-5|-|TRBJ2-6|-
TGTGCCAGCAGTTACTCGCGACACGGGAGGGCCAACGTCCTGACTTTC
CASSYSRHGRANVLTF
>TRBV9|TRBD2|TRBJ2-5|-
TGTGCCAGCAGCGGAGGACTAGCGGGAGTCGGGGAGACCCAGTACTTC
CASSGGLAGVGETQYF
>TRBV6-5|TRBD1|TRBJ2-7|-
TGTGCCAGCAGTTCCCTACCTCGGACAGGGAGGTACGAGCAGTACTTC
CASSSLPRTGRYEQYF
>TRBV6-6|-|TRBJ1-6|once
TGTGCCAGCAGTAAGGACGTTAATAATTCACCCCTCCACTTT
CASSKDVNNSPLHF
>TRBV7-3|-|TRBJ2-3|-
TGTGCCAGCAGCTTCGTGGGTAGCACAGATACGCAGTATTTT
CASSFVGSTDTQYF
>TRBV6-5|TRBD2|TRBJ2-5|-
TGTGCCAGCAGTTTAGACCCCGGGACTAGCTATGACTTC
CASSLDPGTSYDF
>TRBV11-1|TRBD1|TRBJ1-1|-
TGTGCCAGCAGCTTACGACCGGACAGGGAACAAGCTTTCTTT
CASSLRPDREQAFF
>TRBV21-1|-|TRBJ2-7|-
TGTGCCAGCAGCTCCGGGGGCGAGCAGTACTTC
CASSSGGEQYF
>TRBV6-4|-|TRBJ1-2|-
TGTGCCAGCAGTGAGCAGTCCGGAGCCGGCTACACCTTC
CASSEQSGAGYTF
>TRBV10-3|-|TRBJ2-1|-
TGTGCCATCAGTGAAGCTAGCGCCCTCGGCAATGAGCAGTTCTTC
CAISEASALGNEQFF
>TRBV6-2/TRBV6-3|-|TRBJ2-7|-
TGTGCCAGCAGCCCAAACCTAGGTGTTCAAGTAGCCTACGAGCAGTACTTC
CASSPNLGVQVAYEQYF
>TRBV27|-|TRBJ1-5|-
TGTGCCAGCAGTGCCGGGACGGAAAGGTGGCCCCAGCATTTT
CASSAGTERWPQHF
>TRBV12-3/TRBV12-4|-|TRBJ1-5|-
TGTGCCAGCAGTTTGGGAAGCAATCAGCCCCAGCATTTT
CASSLGSNQPQHF
>TRBV6-5|TRBD1|TRBJ2-4|once
TGTGCCAGCAGCCGGCAGGGGGAAGCCAAAAACATTCAGTACTTC
CASSRQGEAKNIQYF
>TRBV3-1/TRBV3-2|TRBD2|TRBJ2-2|-
TGTGCCAGCAGCCAAAACGGAGCGGGAGCCGTAGGGGAGCTGTTTTTT
CASSQNGAGAVGELFF
>TRBV19|TRBD1|TRBJ1-5|once
TGTGCCACCCGGGACAGGCCTCTCAATCAGCCCCAGCATTTT
CATRDRPLNQPQHF
>TRBV10-3|-|TRBJ1-4|-
TGTGCCATCTCGTTAGGGGGGCTAGGTGAAAAACTGTTTTTT
CAISLGGLGEKLFF
>TRBV4-2|-|TRBJ1-4|-
TGTGCCAGCAGCCCGATTAATGAAAAACTGTTTTTT
CASSPINEKLFF
>TRBV21-1|-|TRBJ2-7|-
TGTGCCAGCACCTTTACCCGCGGGCTGATCTCCTACGAGCAGTACTTC
CASTFTRGLISYEQYF
>TRBV27|-|TRBJ1-6|-
TGTGCCAGCAGTAGTGGGGGTGGTAATTCACCCCTCCACTTT
CASSSGGGNSPLHF
>TRBV18|-|TRBJ1-5|-
TGTGCCAGCTCTCAAGGCGAGGGCCCCGGGGGGCAGCCCCAGCATTTT
CASSQGEGPGGQPQHF
>TRBV7-6|-|TRBJ2-2|few
TGTGCCAGCAGCCTTACTCCCTCCTCTAGCCTGAACACCGGGGAGCTGTTTTTT
CASSLTPSSSLNTGELFF
>TRBV12-3/TRBV12-4|-|TRBJ2-1|-
TGTGCCAGCGGGGCGTACGAGCAGTTCTTC
CASGAYEQFF
>TRBV2|-|TRBJ2-7|-
TGTGCCAGCCGAAGGGGGGCGGGCTACGAGCAGTACTTC
CASRRGAGYEQYF
>TRBV11-2|TRBD2|TRBJ2-4|-
TGTGCCAGCAGCCCGACTAGCGGGATAGCCAAAAACATTCAGTACTTC
CASSPTSGIAKNIQYF
>TRBV30|TRBD1|TRBJ2-7|-
TGTGCCGGGACAGGGATGGGCGAGCAGTACTTC
CAGTGMGEQYF
>TRBV7-9|-|TRBJ1-4|-
TGTGCCAGCAGCCCCTCGTTTCTTGTGGGGGCAAAACTGTTTTTT
CASSPSFLVGAKLFF
>TRBV5-1|-|TRBJ1-1|-
TGCGCCAGCAGCACATCCCCCCGGGCTATGAACACTGAAGCTTTCTTT
CASSTSPRAMNTEAFF
>TRBV2|-|TRBJ1-1|-
TGTGCCAGCAGTGGAGGTATCTTGAACACTGAAGCTTTCTTT
CASSGGILNTEAFF
>TRBV6-5|TRBD1|TRBJ1-1|-
TGTGCCAGCAGGAGGGGGGGACAGACGAACACTGAAGCTTTCTTT
CASRRGGQTNTEAFF
>TRBV5-8|-|TRBJ1-5|few
TGTGCCAGCACCTTGGAGGGTCCCCAGCATTTT
CASTLEGPQHF
>TRBV12-5|-|TRBJ2-1|-
TGTGCTAGTGGTTCCGGGACCCCCGGTCCTGAGCAGTTCTTC
CASGSGTPGPEQFF
>TRBV6-2/TRBV6-3|-|TRBJ1-4|-
TGTGCCAGCAGTTACCGGGAGAATGAAAAACTGTTTTTT
CASSYRENEKLFF